This T cell receptor (beta chain) was recorded in a study of cytomegalovirus exposure and HLA in healthy donors. Study context: A subsequent analysis reported that the roughly 120 validation repertoires were produced on the same platform that had also been used for the approximately 710 first-cohort repertoires.

The germline V and J ends were trimmed by 2 bases and 7 bases, with 17 bases remaining between them. The germline gives CDR1 MGHRA, CDR2 YSYEKL. The CDR3 runs 15 residues. Repertoires were generated with immunoSEQ multiplex PCR, while TCRdb's copy carries only in-frame clones and drops some. The profile shows 90,000 to 150,000 clones, 88% of them singletons. The rearrangement uses TRBV4-1 and TRBJ1-1, with D possibly matching TRBD1 (6 bases). The TCR sequence derives from a man younger than 35 in good health and CMV-seronegative. Sequences were obtained from PBMCs. The CDR3, as DNA: TGCGCCAGCAGCCAAATCACAGGGAGTTCTCTTGAAGCTTTCTTT. Translated, it gives CASSQITGSSLEAFF.